Each of the 9 T cell receptor beta chains below was sequenced from the same sample in a study of control samples from healthy donors and cancer patients. Clones were sequenced by immunoSEQ multiplex PCR, and TCRdb holds only the in-frame ones, with some missing. The table records 70,000 to 80,000 clones, approximately 84% of them present only once. Sequenced input: blood. Receptor source: a woman between 50 and 59 years old in good health.

This clone has a single count. The V call is TRBV7-9, the J call TRBJ2-5; D tentatively reads TRBD1 or TRBD2 (5 bases each). There are 13 residues in the CDR3. The germline V and J ends were trimmed by 1 base and 5 bases, with 8 bases remaining between them. Per germline, CDR1 SEHNR and CDR2 FQNEAQ (reference sequence). CDR3 sequence reads: CASSLGGGETQYF. The CDR3 DNA sequence: TGTGCCAGCAGCTTAGGGGGCGGGGAGACCCAGTACTTC.

DNA for the CDR3: TGTGCCAGCTCACCAGAGGCAGGGGCATCTGAAAAACTGTTTTTT. Amino acid sequence: CASSPEAGASEKLFF. This rearrangement joins TRBV18 to TRBJ1-4; tentatively, D is TRBD1 (6 bases). This CDR3 has 15 amino acids. V was pared by 2 bases and J by 7 bases, with 14 bases between. Germline CDR1 reads KGHSH; CDR2 reads LQKENI.

This sequence joins TRBV27 and TRBJ2-1, with D maybe TRBD2 (7 bases). Germline V gene sequence: CDR1 MNHEY, CDR2 SMNVEV (reference sequence). Trimming took off 7 bases at V and 5 bases at J, with 24 bases between the two ends. The CDR3 length is 17 residues. The CDR3 loop reads CASNLRGAGVFHNEQFF. In nucleotides, the CDR3 is TGTGCCAGCAACCTAAGGGGGGCGGGAGTGTTCCACAATGAGCAGTTCTTC.

The V and J genes are TRBV28 and TRBJ1-1; D gene unclear. This CDR3 comprises 12 residues. Trimming pared 8 bases from V and 7 bases from J, leaving 14 bases between. Germline V gene data show CDR1 as MDHEN and CDR2 as SYDVKM. CDR3 loop: CASGRVEFEAFF. The CDR3 region has the DNA TGTGCCAGCGGGAGGGTTGAATTTGAAGCTTTCTTT.

This sequence joins TRBV28 and TRBJ2-3; D is perhaps TRBD1 (6 bases). Trimming pared 3 bases from V and 1 base from J, leaving 8 bases between. CDR1 is MDHEN, CDR2 SYDVKM, per germline. The CDR3 length is 14 residues. The CDR3 is CASSLGQRTDTQYF. The CDR3 nucleotides read TGTGCCAGCAGTTTGGGACAACGCACAGATACGCAGTATTTT.

This clone has a handful of counts. The CDR3 DNA reads as TGTGCCACCAGCAGAGAGGTCGGCTGGGGGCAGTTCTTC. This codes for CATSREVGWGQFF. The V call is TRBV15, the J call TRBJ2-1, with D unclear. The CDR3 extends over 13 amino acids. V lost 0 bases to trimming and J lost 12 bases, with 12 bases between them. The V gene's germline CDR1 is LNHNV and CDR2 YYDKDF (reference sequence).

The genes are TRBV7-8 and TRBJ1-5, with D unclear. Germline values: CDR1 SGHVS, CDR2 FQNEAQ. V shed 4 bases and J shed 6 bases, with 16 bases lying between them. The CDR3 has 15 residues. CDR3 protein: CASSSLGGFAQPQHF. CDR3 sequence (DNA): TGTGCCAGCAGCTCCCTTGGAGGTTTCGCTCAGCCCCAGCATTTT. Based on the CDR3 plus reference TRBV7-8 and TRBJ1-5, the full variable domain is GAGVSQSPRYKVAKRGQDVALRCDPISGHVSLFWYQQALGQGPEFLTYFQNEAQLDKSGLPSDRFFAERPEGSVSTLKIQRTQQEDSAVYLCASSSLGGFAQPQHFGDGTRLSIL.

The CDR3 sequence: CASSRGVKLFF. The CDR3 DNA reads as TGCGCCAGCAGCCGGGGGGTGAAACTGTTTTTT. This chain links TRBV4-1 with TRBJ1-4, with TRBD1 as a possible D gene (5 bases). The CDR3 is made up of 11 amino acids. The V gene lost 4 bases and the J gene lost 11 bases, with 8 bases spanning the gap. CDR1 and CDR2 (germline): MGHRA, YSYEKL.

The chain uses TRBV18 and TRBJ2-2; 7 nucleotides agree with TRBD1. Germline trimming cut 0 bases from V and 3 bases from J; bases unmatched to any gene: 4. Germline CDR1 KGHSH, CDR2 LQKENI. This CDR3 has 16 residues. CDR3 DNA: TGTGCCAGCTCACCACCGACAGGGCCCGACACCGGGGAGCTGTTTTTT. It specifies CASSPPTGPDTGELFF.